This TCR beta chain was obtained from a study of PD-1 blockade in mismatch repair-deficient tumors. Study-level findings and limits: Rapid post-treatment expansion, then contraction, generally preceding radiologic response, marked tumor-resident clones.

This clone showed up just once. Its target is unknown. The assay was immunoSEQ multiplex PCR, and TCRdb's table has in-frame clones only and misses some. The data contain tens of thousands of clones, about 83% of them singletons. CDR1 is LNHDA and CDR2 is SQIVND in the germline V gene (reference sequence). V was clipped by 1 base and J by 6 bases; unmatched bases: 0. The CDR3 extends over 15 amino acids. Sample: peripheral blood, taken 2 weeks after starting pembrolizumab. The TCR comes from an adult with mismatch repair-deficient cancer. The chain combines TRBV19 with TRBJ2-1; 13 positions match TRBD2. CDR3 nucleotides: TGTGCCAGTAGTATAGGGACTAGCGGGAGCAATGAGCAGTTCTTC. Translated, it gives CASSIGTSGSNEQFF.